These 24 T cell receptor beta chains share one sample of origin, sequenced in a study of early T cells in non-severe SARS-CoV-2 infection. TCRdb re-called the 5' RACE reads through MiXCR, storing one row per CDR3 protein. This table has about 33,000 distinct CDR3 sequences, approximately 4.6% appearing once. The sample taken for sequencing was whole blood. Receptor source: an adult who was a healthcare worker with PCR-confirmed SARS-CoV-2 infection or an uninfected control (not recorded which).

The chain couples TRBV7-7 to TRBJ2-6; tentatively, D is TRBD2 (7 bases). The V gene lost 0 bases and the J gene lost 2 bases, with 8 bases spanning the gap. The CDR3 has 16 amino acids. Germline V CDR1 and CDR2: SSHAT, FNYEAQ (reference sequence). This chain's CDR3 is CASSLAGGAGANVLTF. The CDR3 DNA is TGTGCCAGCAGCTTAGCAGGGGGGGCTGGGGCCAACGTCCTGACTTTC.

The rearrangement links TRBV28 to TRBJ1-1; no firm D call. This CDR3 has 15 amino acids. Germline V gives CDR1 MDHEN, CDR2 SYDVKM. The V gene lost 5 bases and the J gene lost 1 base, with 14 bases spanning the gap. CDR3 sequence reads: CASSTPGRKNTEAFF. CDR3 bases: TGTGCCAGCAGTACACCGGGAAGAAAGAACACTGAAGCTTTCTTT.

This clonotype has just a few counts. The chain links TRBV20-1 to TRBJ2-1; possible D gene TRBD2, 6 bases. This CDR3 region has 12 residues. Germline CDR1 and CDR2: DFQATT and SNEGSKA (reference sequence). V gave up 6 bases and J gave up 8 bases, with 14 bases separating them. CDR3 protein: CSATLLADEQFF. Written as DNA, the CDR3 is TGCAGTGCCACGCTACTAGCCGATGAGCAGTTCTTC.

This clonotype was seen many times. The rearrangement uses TRBV6-5 and TRBJ1-1; D is ambiguous. The CDR3 has 12 amino acids. Germline lookup yields CDR1 MNHEY and CDR2 SVGAGI. V shed 5 bases and J shed 5 bases, with 9 bases lying between them. The CDR3, as DNA: TGTGCCAGCAGTGCCCGTCGGACTGAAGCTTTCTTT. This encodes CASSARRTEAFF.

The V call is TRBV20-1, the J call TRBJ1-4; D not certain. Trimming stripped 1 base from V and 4 bases from J, with 7 bases between. The CDR3 consists of 13 residues. Germline-derived CDR1 and CDR2 are DFQATT and SNEGSKA (reference sequence). This CDR3 is CSARGDGNEKLFF. The CDR3 DNA reads as TGCAGTGCTAGAGGTGACGGTAATGAAAAACTGTTTTTT.

This clonotype has ten or more counts. The CDR3 is CAWGQGFSTDTQYF. The CDR3 DNA is TGTGCCTGGGGGCAGGGTTTCAGCACAGATACGCAGTATTTT. The chain carries TRBV30 and TRBJ2-3, with D perhaps TRBD1 (5 bases). CDR3 length equals 14 residues. Germline V gives CDR1 GTSNPN, CDR2 SVGIG (reference sequence). Trimming cost V 5 bases and J 0 bases, with 12 bases left between them.

This clonotype was observed many times. This chain joins TRBV12-3 or TRBV12-4 and TRBJ2-7; 11 bases agree with TRBD1. The CDR3 is 14 residues long. Trimming removed 4 bases from V and 6 bases from J; junction bases left unmatched: 5. In nucleotides, the CDR3 is TGTGCCAGCAGTTACGGGACAGGGGGTGGCGAGCAGTACTTC. Translating it yields CASSYGTGGGEQYF.

Many counts were recorded for this clonotype. The chain carries TRBV7-9 and TRBJ1-1; D unclear. The CDR3 length is 11 residues. V lost 1 base and J lost 4, with 1 base in between. The germline V gene has CDR1 SEHNR and CDR2 FQNEAQ (reference sequence). CDR3 sequence reads: CASSLGTEAFF. For the CDR3, the DNA is TGTGCCAGCAGCTTAGGCACTGAAGCTTTCTTT.

As DNA, the CDR3 is TGTGCCAGCAGTGACGGACTTTTCTATGGCTACACCTTC. Encoded protein: CASSDGLFYGYTF. The rearrangement joins TRBV2 to TRBJ1-2; no definite D call. With 3 bases removed from V and 4 bases from J, the gap between germline ends came to 9 bases. CDR3 length: 13 amino acids. Germline V lookup: CDR1 SNHLY, CDR2 FYNNEI.

This clonotype was counted many times. J is TRBJ2-5 and V is TRBV18, with 7 bases that match TRBD2. Germline V gene lookup returns CDR1 KGHSH and CDR2 LQKENI. The CDR3 is 13 amino acids. V shed 3 bases, J shed 3 bases, and the junction held 1 base outside the gene matches. The CDR3 sequence: CASSPGTKETQYF. The CDR3 DNA reads TGTGCCAGCTCACCCGGGACTAAAGAGACCCAGTACTTC.

This clonotype was found many times. The chain has TRBV11-2 and TRBJ1-2; weak D call: TRBD1 (5 bases). The CDR3 is 15 residues long. V gave up 5 bases and J gave up 4 bases, with 17 bases separating them. The germline CDR1 and CDR2 sequences are SGHAT and FQNNGV. In DNA form, the CDR3 reads TGTGCCAGCAGCCCTCGACCGGGGCCTCTCTATGGCTACACCTTC. Translation gives CASSPRPGPLYGYTF.

The genes are TRBV5-1 and TRBJ2-7; D might be TRBD1 (6 bases). The CDR3 runs to 13 residues. Trimming pared 1 base from V and 4 bases from J, leaving 9 bases between. The germline V gene has CDR1 SGHRS and CDR2 YFSETQ. The CDR3 DNA reads as TGCGCCAGCAGCTTGACAGGGAGTTACGAGCAGTACTTC. It translates to CASSLTGSYEQYF.

As for this clonotype: A clone one base away is much larger, so this may be a read error. The final CDR3 position lacks the conserved phenylalanine or tryptophan, pointing to a likely read error. The chain recombines TRBV29-1 with TRBJ1-1, with D possibly matching TRBD1 (5 bases). The ends were cut back, 2 bases at V and 3 bases at J, with 10 bases in the middle. CDR1 is SQVTM, CDR2 ANQGSEA, per germline. CDR3 length equals 13 residues. CDR3 bases: TGCAGCGTTGAACCCATGGGGGACACTGAAGCTTTCCTT. This codes for CSVEPMGDTEAFL.

The rearrangement joins TRBV7-6 to TRBJ2-2; unclear D gene. In germline, CDR1 is SGHVS, CDR2 FNYEAQ. V lost 5 bases to trimming and J lost 1 base, with 14 bases between them. This CDR3 spans 16 amino acids. The CDR3 here is CASSRLWQRNTGELFF. The CDR3 DNA reads TGTGCCAGCAGCCGCCTATGGCAGAGGAACACCGGGGAGCTGTTTTTT.

This clonotype was seen at least ten times. The chain carries TRBV7-9 and TRBJ2-1, with TRBD2 matching over 10 bases. Germline CDR1 SEHNR, CDR2 FQNEAQ (reference sequence). Trimming took 1 base from V and 8 from J; bases not matched to a gene: 11. The CDR3 runs to 17 residues. The CDR3, as DNA: TGTGCCAGCAGCTTAGGATCCAGCGGGGGGGCGCCTCATGAGCAGTTCTTC. This encodes CASSLGSSGGAPHEQFF.

The table lists this clonotype with many counts. The chain combines TRBV18 with TRBJ1-1; a possible D gene is TRBD1 (5 bases). The germline V gene has CDR1 KGHSH and CDR2 LQKENI. The CDR3 runs 15 residues. The V and J ends lost 3 bases and 5 bases respectively, with 16 bases between them. The CDR3, as DNA: TGTGCCAGCTCACCTTCGGTCGGGGCGAAAACTGAAGCTTTCTTT. Protein product: CASSPSVGAKTEAFF.

This clonotype was counted ten times or more. The V and J genes are TRBV14 and TRBJ1-1; no clear D. CDR1 is SGHDN, CDR2 FVKESK, per germline. The CDR3 consists of 14 residues. Between the trimmed V and J ends, which lost 5 bases and 1 base, there was a span of 11 bases. CDR3 nucleotide sequence: TGTGCCAGCAGCTTAAGCACAACGAACACTGAAGCTTTCTTT. This sequence encodes CASSLSTTNTEAFF.

The sample holds many counts of this clonotype. The rearrangement uses TRBV20-1 and TRBJ1-5, with 10 bases fitting TRBD1. Per the germline V gene, CDR1 is DFQATT and CDR2 is SNEGSKA (reference sequence). V lost 6 bases and J lost 6; bases outside the gene matches: 5. The CDR3 is made up of 13 amino acids. CDR3 coding DNA: TGCAGTGCCCGGACAGGGGGAGGTCAGCCCCAGCATTTT. Amino acids: CSARTGGGQPQHF.

The V and J genes are TRBV4-1 and TRBJ2-5; a possible D gene is TRBD1 (7 bases). The CDR3 has 15 residues. Germline CDR1 reads MGHRA; CDR2 reads YSYEKL. V dropped 5 bases and J dropped 5 bases, with 18 bases sitting between them. The CDR3 nucleotides read TGCGCCAGCAGCGGTCTTGGAGGGGGCCGGGAGACCCAGTACTTC. This codes for CASSGLGGGRETQYF.

V gene TRBV12-3 or TRBV12-4 combines with J gene TRBJ1-1; D unresolved. V was trimmed by 5 bases and J by 0 bases, leaving 13 bases between them. The CDR3 totals 15 residues. CDR3 coding DNA: TGTGCCAGCAGTCCGAGGACGGCCCTGAACACTGAAGCTTTCTTT. Translation gives CASSPRTALNTEAFF.

This clonotype was observed many times. The gene calls are TRBV7-9 and TRBJ2-3, with D hard to call. V was trimmed by 1 base and J by 0 bases, leaving 8 bases between them. This CDR3 contains 15 residues. CDR1 is SEHNR, CDR2 FQNEAQ, per germline (reference sequence). The CDR3 reads CASSLGSLSTDTQYF. CDR3 nucleotides: TGTGCCAGCAGCTTAGGGTCACTCAGCACAGATACGCAGTATTTT.

The table lists this clonotype with a few counts. The V gene is TRBV6-6, the J gene TRBJ2-1; possibly TRBD1 for D (6 bases). CDR3 length: 13 amino acids. Trimming pared 2 bases from V and 8 bases from J, leaving 10 bases between. Germline CDR1 and CDR2: MNHNY and SVGAGI (reference sequence). CDR3 sequence reads: CASSYGTFDEQFF. The CDR3 region has the DNA TGTGCCAGCAGTTACGGGACATTCGATGAGCAGTTCTTC.

This clonotype is medium-sized within its sample. The gene calls are TRBV4-3 and TRBJ2-3; tentative D call: TRBD1 (6 bases). CDR1 LGHNA and CDR2 YSLEER come from the germline V gene. V was clipped by 1 base and J by 7 bases, with 15 bases between them. The CDR3 length is 15 residues. The CDR3 bases are TGCGCCAGCAGCCAAGCGGCACTACAGGGCCATACGCAGTATTTT. This gives the protein CASSQAALQGHTQYF.

This clonotype was seen ten or more times. The chain has TRBV3-1 and TRBJ1-2; 9 positions match TRBD1. CDR1 is LGHDT and CDR2 is YNNKEL in the germline V gene (reference sequence). This CDR3 has 16 amino acids. V gave up 0 bases and J gave up 8 bases; unmatched junction bases: 10. CDR3 sequence (DNA): TGTGCCAGCAGCCAAGACCACCGAGGACAGGGGCGCGGCTACACCTTC. The encoded protein is CASSQDHRGQGRGYTF.